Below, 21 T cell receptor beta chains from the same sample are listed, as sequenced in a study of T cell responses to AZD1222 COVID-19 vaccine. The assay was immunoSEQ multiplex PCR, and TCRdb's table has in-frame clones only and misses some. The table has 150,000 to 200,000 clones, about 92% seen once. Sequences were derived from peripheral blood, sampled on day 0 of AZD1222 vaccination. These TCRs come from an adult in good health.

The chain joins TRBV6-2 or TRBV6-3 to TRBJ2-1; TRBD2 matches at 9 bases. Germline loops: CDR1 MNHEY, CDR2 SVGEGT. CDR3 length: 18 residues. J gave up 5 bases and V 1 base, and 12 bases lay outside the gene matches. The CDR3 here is CASSYLASGVRLDNEQFF. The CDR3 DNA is TGTGCCAGCAGTTACTTGGCTAGCGGGGTCCGGTTAGACAATGAGCAGTTCTTC.

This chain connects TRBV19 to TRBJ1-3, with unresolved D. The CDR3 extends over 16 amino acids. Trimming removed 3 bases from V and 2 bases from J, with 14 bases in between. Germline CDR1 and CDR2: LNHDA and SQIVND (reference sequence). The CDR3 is CASSMGASNAGNTIYF. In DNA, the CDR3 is TGTGCCAGTAGTATGGGCGCGTCCAACGCTGGAAACACCATATATTTT.

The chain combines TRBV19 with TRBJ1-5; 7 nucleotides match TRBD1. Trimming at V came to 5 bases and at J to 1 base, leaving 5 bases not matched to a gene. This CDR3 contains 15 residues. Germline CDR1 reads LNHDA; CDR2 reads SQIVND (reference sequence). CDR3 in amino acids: CASSPMTGSNQPQHF. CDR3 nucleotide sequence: TGTGCCAGTAGTCCCATGACAGGGAGCAATCAGCCCCAGCATTTT.

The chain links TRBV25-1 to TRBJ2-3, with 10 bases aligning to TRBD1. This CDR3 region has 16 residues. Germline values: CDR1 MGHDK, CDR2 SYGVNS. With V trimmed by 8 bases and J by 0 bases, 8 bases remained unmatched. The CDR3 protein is CASGTGANPSTDTQYF. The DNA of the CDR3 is TGTGCCAGCGGGACAGGGGCCAACCCTAGCACAGATACGCAGTATTTT.

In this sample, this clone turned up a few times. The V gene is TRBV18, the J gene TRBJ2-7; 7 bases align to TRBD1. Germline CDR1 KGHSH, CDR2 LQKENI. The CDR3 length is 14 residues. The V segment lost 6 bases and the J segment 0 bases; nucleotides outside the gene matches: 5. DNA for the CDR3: TGTGCCAGCTCCTTCGACAGGGCCTCCTACGAGCAGTACTTC. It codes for CASSFDRASYEQYF.

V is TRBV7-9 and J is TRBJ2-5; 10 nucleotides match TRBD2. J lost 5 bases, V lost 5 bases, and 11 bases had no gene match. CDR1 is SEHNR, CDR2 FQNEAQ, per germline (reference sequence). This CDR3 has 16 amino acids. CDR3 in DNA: TGTGCCAGCAGCAGCCCGATAGCGGGGGGCTGGGAGACCCAGTACTTC. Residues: CASSSPIAGGWETQYF.

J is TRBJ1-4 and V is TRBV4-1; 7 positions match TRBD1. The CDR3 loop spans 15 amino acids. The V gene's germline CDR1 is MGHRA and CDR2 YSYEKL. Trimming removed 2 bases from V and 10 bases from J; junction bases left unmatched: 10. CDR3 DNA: TGCGCCAGCAGCCAACCTGACAGGGAATGGGTAAAACTGTTTTTT. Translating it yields CASSQPDREWVKLFF.

CDR3 amino acids: CAWTGTGGYLKFF. The CDR3 bases are TGTGCCTGGACCGGGACAGGGGGCTACTTAAAGTTCTTC. This chain links TRBV30 with TRBJ2-1, with 12 bases that match TRBD1. In germline, CDR1 is GTSNPN, CDR2 SVGIG (reference sequence). The CDR3 is 13 amino acids. V lost 4 bases, J lost 14 bases, and 9 bases stayed unmatched. Full variable domain (missing parts from reference TRBV30 and TRBJ2-1): SQTIHQWPATLVQPVGSPLSLECTVEGTSNPNLYWYRQAAGRGLQLLFYSVGIGQISSEVPQNLSASRPQDRQFILSSKKLLLSDSGFYLCAWTGTGGYLKFFGPGTRLTVL.

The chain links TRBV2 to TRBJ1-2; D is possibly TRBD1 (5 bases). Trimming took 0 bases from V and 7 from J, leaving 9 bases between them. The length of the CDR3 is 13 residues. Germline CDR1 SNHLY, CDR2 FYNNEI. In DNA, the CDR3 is TGTGCCAGCAGTGAAGCTGGGACGATTGGCTACACCTTC. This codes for CASSEAGTIGYTF.

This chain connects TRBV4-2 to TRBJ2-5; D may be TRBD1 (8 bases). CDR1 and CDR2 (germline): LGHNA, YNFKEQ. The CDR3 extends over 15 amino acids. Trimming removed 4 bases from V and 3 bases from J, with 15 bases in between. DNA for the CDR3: TGTGCCAGCAGCCCCGGACAGGGAGGGGAAGAGACCCAGTACTTC. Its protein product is CASSPGQGGEETQYF.

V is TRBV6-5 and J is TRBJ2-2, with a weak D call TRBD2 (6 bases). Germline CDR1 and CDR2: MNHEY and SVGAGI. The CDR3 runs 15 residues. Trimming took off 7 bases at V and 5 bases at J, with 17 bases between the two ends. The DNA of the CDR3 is TGTGCCAGCACCTGGGGGGAAGCGGAAACCGGGGAGCTGTTTTTT. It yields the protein CASTWGEAETGELFF.

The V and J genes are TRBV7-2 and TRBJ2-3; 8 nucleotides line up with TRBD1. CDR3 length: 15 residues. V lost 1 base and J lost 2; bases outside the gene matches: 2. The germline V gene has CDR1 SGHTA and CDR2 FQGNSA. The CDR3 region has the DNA TGTGCCAGCAGCTTAGGACAGGGGACCACAGATACGCAGTATTTT. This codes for CASSLGQGTTDTQYF.

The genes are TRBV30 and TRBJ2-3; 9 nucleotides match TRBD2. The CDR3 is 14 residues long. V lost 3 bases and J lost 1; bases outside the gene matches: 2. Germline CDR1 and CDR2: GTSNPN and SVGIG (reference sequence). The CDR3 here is CAWRLAGGTDTQYF. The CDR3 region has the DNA TGTGCCTGGAGGTTAGCGGGGGGCACAGATACGCAGTATTTT. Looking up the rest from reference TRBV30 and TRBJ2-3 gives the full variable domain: SQTIHQWPATLVQPVGSPLSLECTVEGTSNPNLYWYRQAAGRGLQLLFYSVGIGQISSEVPQNLSASRPQDRQFILSSKKLLLSDSGFYLCAWRLAGGTDTQYFGPGTRLTVL.

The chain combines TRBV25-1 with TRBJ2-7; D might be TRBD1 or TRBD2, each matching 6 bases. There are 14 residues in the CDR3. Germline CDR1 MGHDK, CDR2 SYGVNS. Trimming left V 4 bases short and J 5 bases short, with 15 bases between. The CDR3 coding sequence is TGTGCCAGCAGTGGGGGGGCTAGCAGCCACGAGCAGTACTTC. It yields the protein CASSGGASSHEQYF.

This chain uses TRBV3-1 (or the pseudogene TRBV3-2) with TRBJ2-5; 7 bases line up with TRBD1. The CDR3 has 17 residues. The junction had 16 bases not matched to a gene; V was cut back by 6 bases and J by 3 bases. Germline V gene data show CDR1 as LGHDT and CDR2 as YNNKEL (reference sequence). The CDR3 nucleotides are TGTGCCAGCAGTCCAAACCCGGGACAGAATGTAGAAGAGACCCAGTACTTC. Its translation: CASSPNPGQNVEETQYF.

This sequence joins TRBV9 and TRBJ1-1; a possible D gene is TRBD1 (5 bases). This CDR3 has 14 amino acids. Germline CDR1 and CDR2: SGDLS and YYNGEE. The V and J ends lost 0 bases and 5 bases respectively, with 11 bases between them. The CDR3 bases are TGTGCCAGCAGCGTAGATGCCGGGGGGACTGAAGCTTTCTTT. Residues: CASSVDAGGTEAFF.

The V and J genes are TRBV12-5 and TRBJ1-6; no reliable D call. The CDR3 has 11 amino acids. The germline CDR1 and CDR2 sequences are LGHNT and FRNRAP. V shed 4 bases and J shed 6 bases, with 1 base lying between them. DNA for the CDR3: TGTGCTAGTGGTTCTAATTCACCCCTCCACTTT. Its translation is CASGSNSPLHF. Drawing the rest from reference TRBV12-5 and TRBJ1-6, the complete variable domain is DARVTQTPRHKVTEMGQEVTMRCQPILGHNTVFWYRQTMMQGLELLAYFRNRAPLDDSGMPKDRFSAEMPDATLATLKIQPSEPRDSAVYFCASGSNSPLHFGNGTRLTVT.

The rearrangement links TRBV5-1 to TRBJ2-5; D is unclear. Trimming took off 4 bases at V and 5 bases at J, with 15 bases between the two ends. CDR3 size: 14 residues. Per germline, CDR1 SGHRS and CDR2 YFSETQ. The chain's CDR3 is CASSPRDGRETQYF. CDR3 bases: TGCGCCAGCAGCCCACGTGACGGCCGGGAGACCCAGTACTTC.

The CDR3 sequence is CATSDPGQGDNEQFF. In DNA, the CDR3 is TGTGCCACCAGTGATCCGGGACAGGGGGACAATGAGCAGTTCTTC. The chain has TRBV24-1 and TRBJ2-1; 11 bases align to TRBD1. The V gene end was trimmed by 3 bases and the J gene end by 5 bases; junction bases not matched to a gene: 2. The length of the CDR3 is 15 residues. CDR1 is KGHDR and CDR2 is SFDVKD in the germline V gene.

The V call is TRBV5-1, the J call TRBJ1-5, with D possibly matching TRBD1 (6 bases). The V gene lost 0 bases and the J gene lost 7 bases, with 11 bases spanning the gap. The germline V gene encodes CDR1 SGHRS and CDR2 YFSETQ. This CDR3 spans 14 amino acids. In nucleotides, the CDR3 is TGCGCCAGCAGCTTGGAACAGGGAGGACAGCCCCAGCATTTT. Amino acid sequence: CASSLEQGGQPQHF.

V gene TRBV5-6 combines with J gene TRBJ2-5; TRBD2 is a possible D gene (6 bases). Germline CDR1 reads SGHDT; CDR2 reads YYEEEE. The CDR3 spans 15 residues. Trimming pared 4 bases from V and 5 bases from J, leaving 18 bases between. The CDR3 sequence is CASSGMGLLRETQYF. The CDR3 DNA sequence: TGTGCCAGCAGCGGTATGGGACTTTTGAGGGAGACCCAGTACTTC. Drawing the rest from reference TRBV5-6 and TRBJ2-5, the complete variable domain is DAGVTQSPTHLIKTRGQQVTLRCSPKSGHDTVSWYQQALGQGPQFIFQYYEEEERQRGNFPDRFSGHQFPNYSSELNVNALLLGDSALYLCASSGMGLLRETQYFGPGTRLLVL.